The TCR beta chain described here comes from a study of blood T cell repertoires in COVID-19 (dated by TCRdb to 2020 to 2021). At the level of the whole study: Collaborator samples came from the United States, Italy and Spain and covered acute and convalescent phases of COVID-19. The prospective study material was composed of cDNA or gDNA derived from T cells, B-cell-depleted T cells, or PBMCs. HLA class I and class II types, where available, came from metadata supplied by the sample provider rather than from assay-based typing. Sample metadata almost always included a de-identified subject ID, COVID-19 status, age in years and sex. Deeply sampled blood TCRbeta repertoires from subjects exposed to, actively infected with, or recovered from COVID-19 were included in the dataset. The samples were drawn from two sources: the first 160 participants of the ongoing ImmuneRACE study, and 1,200 or so subjects contributed by 6 global collaborators. The repertoires were made available in a free public database intended to serve as a resource for research on the immune response to SARS-CoV-2.

Participants in the prospective study were enrolled through a virtual design, were aged roughly 18 to 95 years, and lived in approximately 25 United States geographic areas. In the prospective study, participants were assigned to cohorts based on the clinical history participants reported in a screening survey and a study questionnaire. Exposed participants had been in contact with someone with a PCR-confirmed or clinician-diagnosed COVID-19 case within 2 weeks of study entry. In the prospective study, whole blood, serum and a nasopharyngeal or oropharyngeal swab were collected from each participant by mobile phlebotomists. Additional blood draws and questionnaires over an approximately 2-month period could optionally be provided by prospective study participants. Before DNA extraction, prospective study blood samples were shipped either frozen or at room temperature. TCRbeta CDR3 regions were amplified from genomic DNA using the immunoSEQ Assay, a bias-controlled multiplex PCR. In the authors' own workflow: The number of nucleated cells in each sample was estimated by amplification of reference gene primers within the assay. Sequence reads were collapsed and filtered to measure the absolute abundance of every unique TCRbeta CDR3 rearrangement. For each sample, productive Simpson clonality was calculated as the square root of Simpson's diversity index over productive rearrangements. As stored in TCRdb, this immuneACCESS dataset retains in-frame rearrangements with V and J assigned. A fraction of the clones does not appear; measured against another copy, unresolved V genes explain less than half of the discrepancy, and the remainder lacks a known reason. For V, J and clone size, that table is used; D and trimming come from the DNA. For this sample there are 350,000 to 450,000 clones; roughly nine tenths appear just once. The top ten clones comprise around 0.86% of the sample.

The germline ends are 13 bases apart after V is trimmed by 10 bases and J by 0 bases. Including cysteine and phenylalanine, the CDR3 has 14 amino acids. Left in the record is the CDR3 DNA by itself, 42 bases read in frame from the first base. Taken from the germline V gene (reference sequence), the CDR1 and CDR2 loops are MNHEY and SMNVEV. Findings and caveats that apply to the study as a whole: The quantity of clinical and demographic metadata differed by source and by participant and was supplied without curation.

This clone came up once. There is no known antigen for this receptor. Base quality data are lacking; no much larger clone is found one base away. The clonotype was recovered from a woman in her thirties or forties who had been exposed to COVID-19. The chain couples TRBV27 to TRBJ1-5; the D gene cannot be resolved reliably. The sequenced sample was PBMCs or T cells enriched from blood (not recorded which). The bases are TGTGCCACCTCGTTAGCCTATAGCAATCAGCCCCAGCATTTT. It specifies CATSLAYSNQPQHF.